This passage covers 22 T cell receptor beta chains from one sample sequenced in a study of shared clonotypes between healthy human individuals. CD45RO-negative CD8 cells positively selected for CCR7 made up the naive population, which excluded terminally differentiated effector memory CD45RA+ cells. Sequencing used immunoSEQ multiplex PCR; TCRdb keeps in-frame clones, though not all of them. The sample has millions of clones; 85% to 95% are singletons. The sequenced sample consisted of naive CD8+ T cells from PBMCs. Receptors were obtained from a man aged 18 to 29 in good health. Some clones in this sample may be carry-over from other donors' samples.

This chain links TRBV10-1 with TRBJ2-1; a possible D gene is TRBD2 (6 bases). Germline CDR1 WNHNN, CDR2 SYGVQD (reference sequence). V lost 6 bases to trimming and J lost 2 bases, with 14 bases between them. The CDR3 runs 15 residues. The CDR3 region is CASSPGLNTYNEQFF. The DNA of the CDR3 is TGCGCCAGCAGCCCGGGACTCAATACCTACAATGAGCAGTTCTTC.

The chain recombines TRBV7-3 with TRBJ2-7; 11 bases fit TRBD2. V shed 5 bases, J shed 0 bases, and the junction held 3 bases outside the gene matches. There are 15 residues in the CDR3. Germline CDR1 and CDR2: SGHTA and FQGTGA. The CDR3 sequence: CASSLGTSGSYEQYF. CDR3 coding DNA: TGTGCCAGCAGCCTAGGGACTAGCGGCTCCTACGAGCAGTACTTC.

The chain has TRBV28 and TRBJ1-1; 7 nucleotides agree with TRBD1. The CDR3 is 14 amino acids. Germline values: CDR1 MDHEN, CDR2 SYDVKM. Losses at the gene ends were 5 bases for V and 6 bases for J; bases not matched to a gene: 9. In DNA form, the CDR3 reads TGTGCCAGCAGTCTCCACCCCAGGGGGGCTGAAGCTTTCTTT. This encodes CASSLHPRGAEAFF.

The chain carries TRBV30 and TRBJ2-7; no firm D call. V lost 0 bases and J lost 2, with 11 bases in between. This CDR3 contains 14 residues. Germline V lookup: CDR1 GTSNPN, CDR2 SVGIG (reference sequence). The CDR3, as DNA: TGTGCCTGGAGTGTTGTGTCTTCTCCCTACGAGCAGTACTTC. It codes for CAWSVVSSPYEQYF.

The chain is built from TRBV27 and TRBJ2-3, with a possible D match to TRBD2 (5 bases). Germline V gives CDR1 MNHEY, CDR2 SMNVEV (reference sequence). The CDR3 spans 18 residues. V gave up 5 bases and J gave up 2 bases, with 23 bases separating them. The CDR3 spells CASSTSGVGPKPTDTQYF. CDR3 nucleotides: TGTGCCAGCAGTACTAGTGGTGTTGGGCCCAAGCCCACAGATACGCAGTATTTT.

The rearrangement joins TRBV2 to TRBJ1-2; D is undetermined. Germline CDR1 is SNHLY and CDR2 is FYNNEI. Trimming removed 6 bases from V and 4 bases from J, with 24 bases in between. There are 17 residues in the CDR3. CDR3 protein: CASSPSFDVERVYGYTF. For the CDR3, the DNA is TGTGCCAGCAGCCCCTCATTTGACGTAGAACGGGTCTATGGCTACACCTTC. The whole variable domain, filled in from reference TRBV2 and TRBJ1-2, reads EPEVTQTPSHQVTQMGQEVILRCVPISNHLYFYWYRQILGQKVEFLVSFYNNEISEKSEIFDDQFSVERPDGSNFTLKIRSTKLEDSAMYFCASSPSFDVERVYGYTFGSGTRLTVV.

This chain connects TRBV7-6 to TRBJ1-1; TRBD1 matches 7 bases. Losses at the gene ends were 6 bases for V and 5 bases for J; bases not matched to a gene: 9. This CDR3 has 14 residues. The germline V gene has CDR1 SGHVS and CDR2 FNYEAQ. The CDR3 protein is CASRDGPGGTEAFF. CDR3 coding DNA: TGTGCCAGCAGGGACGGTCCAGGGGGGACTGAAGCTTTCTTT.

The rearrangement links TRBV4-2 to TRBJ2-5; 10 bases are shared with TRBD2. After removal of 4 bases from V and 4 bases from J, the junction contained 15 bases not matched to a gene. This CDR3 comprises 18 residues. Germline V CDR1 and CDR2: LGHNA, YNFKEQ. The CDR3 reads CASSLSPTSGKPGETQYF. The CDR3 DNA is TGTGCCAGCAGCCTGTCCCCTACTAGCGGGAAACCTGGAGAGACCCAGTACTTC.

The gene calls are TRBV25-1 and TRBJ1-5; weak D call: TRBD1 (6 bases). Germline V gene data show CDR1 as MGHDK and CDR2 as SYGVNS. Trimming shortened V by 4 bases and J by 6 bases, and 13 bases separated the two germline ends. This CDR3 has 14 amino acids. CDR3 nucleotide sequence: TGTGCCAGCAGTGGGGCGGGGGCGCTTCAGCCCCAGCATTTT. Translation: CASSGAGALQPQHF.

A note on this clone: The sample holds other DNA sequences that translate to the same CDR3. V gene TRBV27 combines with J gene TRBJ2-7; 11 positions agree with TRBD2. Per the germline V gene, CDR1 is MNHEY and CDR2 is SMNVEV (reference sequence). The CDR3 is 15 residues long. V lost 5 bases, J lost 2 bases, and 5 bases stayed unmatched. The CDR3 DNA reads as TGTGCCAGCAGTCTCGGGACTAGCGGTACCTACGAGCAGTACTTC. As protein: CASSLGTSGTYEQYF.

The chain employs TRBV27 and TRBJ2-7, with D possibly TRBD2 on 6 matching bases. Trimming took off 5 bases at V and 2 bases at J, with 19 bases between the two ends. Germline CDR1 MNHEY, CDR2 SMNVEV (reference sequence). The CDR3 runs 16 residues. CDR3 amino acids: CASSASWGEFPYEQYF. The CDR3 DNA reads as TGTGCCAGCAGTGCATCATGGGGGGAGTTTCCCTACGAGCAGTACTTC.

This chain connects TRBV7-9 to TRBJ2-1; 7 bases map to TRBD1. CDR3 size: 16 residues. Trimming removed 5 bases from V and 3 bases from J; junction bases left unmatched: 10. Germline values: CDR1 SEHNR, CDR2 FQNEAQ (reference sequence). CDR3: CASSRMTGKDYNEQFF. The CDR3 DNA sequence: TGTGCCAGCAGCCGTATGACAGGGAAAGACTACAATGAGCAGTTCTTC.

The chain links TRBV6-1 to TRBJ2-7; D ambiguous. The germline gives CDR1 MNHNS, CDR2 SASEGT. V was shortened by 4 bases and J by 3 bases, with 16 bases between the two germline ends. CDR3 length equals 15 residues. The DNA of the CDR3 is TGTGCCAGCAGTGCTCCTGGCGGCAGGAACTACGAGCAGTACTTC. Its translation: CASSAPGGRNYEQYF.

The chain has TRBV9 and TRBJ2-3, with 7 bases fitting TRBD2. Germline V CDR1 and CDR2: SGDLS, YYNGEE. Trimming removed 0 bases from V and 0 bases from J; junction bases left unmatched: 4. The length of the CDR3 is 16 residues. CDR3 nucleotide sequence: TGTGCCAGCAGCGTAGAGAGCGGGAAGAGCACAGATACGCAGTATTTT. Encoded protein: CASSVESGKSTDTQYF.

This clone showed up just once. J is TRBJ2-1 and V is TRBV7-2, with a possible D match to TRBD2 (5 bases). Germline CDR1 is SGHTA and CDR2 is FQGNSA. This CDR3 spans 16 amino acids. V gave up 7 bases and J gave up 4 bases, with 20 bases separating them. The CDR3 loop reads CASTDAERPPYNEQFF. In nucleotides, the CDR3 is TGTGCCAGCACCGATGCGGAGCGGCCGCCTTACAATGAGCAGTTCTTC.

This chain links TRBV11-2 with TRBJ1-1; 7 bases match TRBD1. Trimming removed 2 bases from V and 6 bases from J; junction bases left unmatched: 12. The CDR3 is 16 amino acids. Germline loops: CDR1 SGHAT, CDR2 FQNNGV. The DNA for the CDR3 is TGTGCCAGCAGCTTATGGAATTTGGACAGGATTCCTGAAGCTTTCTTT. This sequence encodes CASSLWNLDRIPEAFF.

This chain links TRBV9 with TRBJ2-1; D perhaps matches TRBD2 (6 bases). CDR3 length equals 14 residues. With 4 bases removed from V and 9 bases from J, the gap between germline ends came to 17 bases. Germline CDR1 is SGDLS and CDR2 is YYNGEE. CDR3 sequence: CASSTHRSGPEQFF. The CDR3 DNA follows: TGTGCCAGCAGCACCCATCGGAGCGGGCCTGAGCAGTTCTTC.

The chain has TRBV7-8 and TRBJ2-5; 10 bases are shared with TRBD2. V lost 5 bases to trimming and J lost 4 bases; unmatched junction nucleotides: 1. Looked up from germline, CDR1 is SGHVS and CDR2 is FQNEAQ. The CDR3 extends over 13 amino acids. The CDR3 loop reads CASSRLAGETQYF. CDR3 bases: TGTGCCAGCAGCCGACTAGCGGGAGAGACCCAGTACTTC.

The chain couples TRBV19 to TRBJ2-3; unclear D gene. V gave up 3 bases and J gave up 0 bases, with 7 bases separating them. CDR3 size: 14 residues. CDR1 is LNHDA and CDR2 is SQIVND in the germline V gene (reference sequence). The CDR3 DNA follows: TGTGCCAGTAGTATCATTCTTAGCACAGATACGCAGTATTTT. It yields the protein CASSIILSTDTQYF.

The gene calls are TRBV2 and TRBJ2-1; TRBD1 matches 9 bases. V was pared by 2 bases and J by 4 bases, with 9 bases of the junction left unmatched. CDR1 and CDR2 from the germline V gene are SNHLY and FYNNEI. The CDR3 sequence is 17 residues long. The CDR3 region is CASSEFGTGGIYNEQFF. The CDR3 DNA reads TGTGCCAGCAGTGAATTCGGTACAGGGGGCATTTACAATGAGCAGTTCTTC.

The rearrangement joins TRBV4-1 to TRBJ2-7; 9 nucleotides align to TRBD2. J lost 6 bases, V lost 3 bases, and 6 bases had no gene match. Per the germline V gene, CDR1 is MGHRA and CDR2 is YSYEKL. The CDR3 totals 14 residues. CDR3 region: CASSHRAGGFEQYF. CDR3 nucleotide sequence: TGCGCCAGCAGCCACCGAGCGGGAGGTTTCGAGCAGTACTTC.

This chain connects TRBV5-4 to TRBJ2-2, with D possibly called TRBD1 or TRBD2 (5 bases each). The germline V gene has CDR1 SGHNT and CDR2 YYREEE (reference sequence). There are 14 residues in the CDR3. Trimming removed 4 bases at V and 8 bases at J, with 15 bases between. CDR3 nucleotides: TGTGCCAGCAGCCTGAGGGACGGGACGGGGGAGCTGTTTTTT. This sequence encodes CASSLRDGTGELFF. Looking up the rest from reference TRBV5-4 and TRBJ2-2 gives the full variable domain: ETGVTQSPTHLIKTRGQQVTLRCSSQSGHNTVSWYQQALGQGPQFIFQYYREEENGRGNFPPRFSGLQFPNYSSELNVNALELDDSALYLCASSLRDGTGELFFGEGSRLTVL.